These T cell receptor beta chains were read from a single sample in a study of blood T cell repertoires in COVID-19. Produced via immunoSEQ multiplex PCR; TCRdb's table is partial and in-frame only. Here the sample spans about 480,000 clones, 85% to 90% being singletons. The sequencing sample was made of peripheral blood. The receptors come from a woman aged 45-59 years with COVID-19, enrolled during active disease. Both conserved end residues are part of each CDR3. Each record gives: J gene, D gene, clone size, V gene, CDR3 length, CDR3 protein, CDR3 DNA. The D gene is left open where the match is weak. Only part of the rows carry a size: once, few, many, or a class if the clone is expanded.

>TRBJ1-1|-|-|TRBV28|12
CASSRYRTEAFF
TGTGCCAGCAGCCGTTATCGGACTGAAGCTTTCTTT
>TRBJ1-6|-|-|TRBV7-2|15
CASSFTTVSNSPLHF
TGTGCCAGCAGTTTCACCACAGTCTCCAATTCACCCCTCCACTTT
>TRBJ1-1|-|-|TRBV6-5|13
CASKNSGNTEAFF
TGTGCCAGCAAAAACTCAGGGAACACTGAAGCTTTCTTT
>TRBJ2-2|-|-|TRBV6-5|14
CASSSPTGTGELFF
TGTGCCAGCAGTTCACCGACAGGTACCGGGGAGCTGTTTTTT
>TRBJ2-7|-|-|TRBV6-5|15
CASSLEGAQSYEQYF
TGTGCCAGCAGTTTGGAAGGGGCGCAGTCCTACGAGCAGTACTTC
>TRBJ2-5|TRBD2|-|TRBV12-3/TRBV12-4|13
CASSFREAETQYF
TGTGCCAGCAGTTTTCGGGAGGCGGAGACCCAGTACTTC
>TRBJ2-1|-|once|TRBV19|13
CASVASSYNEQFF
TGTGCCAGCGTAGCGAGTTCCTACAATGAGCAGTTCTTC
>TRBJ1-2|-|-|TRBV27|15
CASSFSGGRDYGYTF
TGTGCCAGCAGTTTTTCCGGGGGTAGAGACTATGGCTACACCTTC
>TRBJ2-3|TRBD2|-|TRBV7-6|16
CASSLNLAGRPDTQYF
TGTGCCAGCAGCTTAAATCTAGCGGGGAGACCAGATACGCAGTATTTT
>TRBJ1-5|-|-|TRBV12-3/TRBV12-4|13
CASSRNSNQPQHF
TGTGCCAGCAGCCGTAATAGCAATCAGCCCCAGCATTTT
>TRBJ2-7|TRBD1|-|TRBV7-9|16
CASSLAGTGDGYEQYF
TGTGCCAGCAGCTTAGCCGGGACAGGGGACGGATACGAGCAGTACTTC
>TRBJ2-7|-|-|TRBV5-1|18
CASRTSGLGAPGAYEQYF
TGCGCCAGCAGAACGTCGGGCCTGGGAGCACCGGGAGCCTACGAGCAGTACTTC
>TRBJ1-2|TRBD1|-|TRBV7-3|13
CASSSDRGYGYTF
TGTGCCAGCAGCTCAGACAGGGGCTATGGCTACACCTTC
>TRBJ1-4|-|-|TRBV5-1|16
CASRPEGQGVGEKLFF
TGCGCCAGCCGCCCGGAAGGGCAAGGGGTGGGGGAAAAACTGTTTTTT
>TRBJ1-2|-|-|TRBV3-1/TRBV3-2|15
CASSSRGGALLFHTF
TGTGCCAGCAGCTCCAGAGGGGGAGCTCTTTTATTTCACACCTTC
>TRBJ1-4|-|-|TRBV6-5|12
CASKRFNEKLFF
TGTGCCAGCAAACGGTTTAATGAAAAACTGTTTTTT
>TRBJ2-1|-|-|TRBV19|13
CATLPRETGEQFF
TGTGCCACCCTCCCCCGGGAAACCGGTGAGCAGTTCTTC
>TRBJ1-2|-|once|TRBV5-4|15
CASSSFAGAIYGYTF
TGTGCCAGCAGCTCGTTCGCGGGGGCGATTTATGGCTACACCTTC
>TRBJ1-1|TRBD1|-|TRBV5-1|14
CASNPDRVNTEAFF
TGCGCCAGCAACCCGGACAGGGTGAACACTGAAGCTTTCTTT
>TRBJ1-6|-|-|TRBV5-1|15
CASRNQGTYNSPLHF
TGCGCCAGCAGAAACCAGGGGACCTATAATTCACCCCTCCACTTT
>TRBJ1-2|-|-|TRBV6-5|12
CATSPGPNGYTF
TGTGCCACCTCCCCAGGCCCCAATGGCTACACCTTC
>TRBJ1-2|-|once|TRBV5-1|14
CASSFRDMYYGYTF
TGCGCCAGCAGCTTCCGGGACATGTATTATGGCTACACCTTC
>TRBJ1-1|-|-|TRBV29-1|13
CSVETALDTEAFF
TGCAGCGTTGAGACTGCCCTGGACACTGAAGCTTTCTTT
>TRBJ2-2|TRBD2|-|TRBV6-5|15
CASSRGRNGFRELFF
TGTGCCAGCAGTCGCGGGAGAAATGGGTTCAGGGAGCTGTTTTTT
>TRBJ1-5|-|-|TRBV28|15
CASSRGGDSNQPQHF
TGTGCCAGCAGTAGGGGCGGGGATAGCAATCAGCCCCAGCATTTT
>TRBJ1-6|-|-|TRBV5-1|16
CASSLVGGRLNSPLHF
TGCGCCAGCAGCTTGGTGGGGGGGAGACTTAACTCACCCCTCCACTTT
>TRBJ1-5|TRBD1|-|TRBV27|14
CASGYRGGNQPQHF
TGTGCCAGCGGTTACAGGGGGGGCAATCAGCCCCAGCATTTT
>TRBJ1-5|-|-|TRBV2|15
CASLRQPGPHQPQHF
TGTGCCAGTCTGAGACAGCCCGGCCCCCATCAGCCCCAGCATTTT
>TRBJ1-1|TRBD1|-|TRBV6-5|14
CASSFGQGGTEAFF
TGTGCCAGCAGTTTTGGACAGGGAGGCACTGAAGCTTTCTTT
>TRBJ2-7|TRBD2|-|TRBV28|15
CASSLGGEDSYEQYF
TGTGCCAGCAGTTTGGGGGGGGAAGATTCCTACGAGCAGTACTTC
>TRBJ1-5|-|-|TRBV12-3/TRBV12-4|13
CASSWTDGQPQHF
TGTGCCAGCAGTTGGACAGATGGCCAGCCCCAGCATTTT
>TRBJ1-5|-|-|TRBV5-4|14
CASSFGGENQPQHF
TGTGCCAGCAGCTTCGGCGGCGAAAATCAGCCCCAGCATTTT
>TRBJ1-2|-|-|TRBV7-2|12
CASSPGVYGYTF
TGTGCCAGCAGCCCGGGGGTCTATGGCTACACCTTC
>TRBJ1-6|TRBD1|-|TRBV7-6|14
CASSLRQGDSPLHF
TGTGCCAGCAGCTTAAGACAGGGAGATTCACCCCTCCACTTT
>TRBJ2-7|-|-|TRBV19|15
CASSPSGHPDYEQYF
TGTGCCAGTAGTCCCTCCGGACATCCCGATTACGAGCAGTACTTC
>TRBJ2-2|TRBD2|-|TRBV9|15
CASSVTGGNTGELFF
TGTGCCAGCAGCGTAACGGGGGGGAACACCGGGGAGCTGTTTTTT
>TRBJ2-7|TRBD2|-|TRBV19|15
CASSMGGISSYEQYF
TGTGCCAGTAGTATGGGAGGGATCAGCTCCTACGAGCAGTACTTC
>TRBJ2-7|-|-|TRBV28|11
CASSPFREQYF
TGTGCCAGCAGCCCGTTTCGCGAGCAGTACTTC
>TRBJ2-1|TRBD1|-|TRBV27|17
CASRNHRGPMSYNEQFF
TGTGCCAGCAGAAACCACAGGGGGCCAATGTCCTACAATGAGCAGTTCTTC
>TRBJ1-5|-|-|TRBV27|14
CASSPQRRDQPQHF
TGTGCCAGCAGTCCTCAGCGGAGAGATCAGCCCCAGCATTTT
>TRBJ1-1|-|-|TRBV7-8|14
CASSLHEDPWPAFF
TGTGCCAGCAGCCTCCACGAAGATCCGTGGCCGGCTTTCTTT
>TRBJ2-2|TRBD2|-|TRBV5-1|17
CASSLMVAGGNTGELFF
TGCGCCAGCAGCTTGATGGTAGCGGGGGGCAACACCGGGGAGCTGTTTTTT
>TRBJ1-2|TRBD1|-|TRBV12-3/TRBV12-4|12
CASRTGNYGYTF
TGTGCCAGCAGGACAGGGAACTATGGCTACACCTTC
>TRBJ1-3|-|-|TRBV28|16
CASSSPWAGSGNTIYF
TGTGCCAGCAGTTCCCCTTGGGCAGGCTCTGGAAACACCATATATTTT
>TRBJ1-2|-|-|TRBV9|14
CASSVEQGNYGYTF
TGTGCCAGCAGCGTAGAGCAGGGGAACTATGGCTACACCTTC
>TRBJ2-7|TRBD2|-|TRBV10-3|14
CAISSGTSEYEQYF
TGTGCCATCAGTTCCGGGACTAGCGAGTACGAGCAGTACTTC
>TRBJ2-7|-|-|TRBV5-6|16
CASTLRRDSLSYEQYF
TGTGCCAGCACCCTGCGGAGGGACAGTCTTTCCTACGAGCAGTACTTC
>TRBJ2-2|TRBD1|few|TRBV5-1|16
CASSPLRQGRTGELFF
TGCGCCAGCAGCCCTCTACGACAGGGTAGGACCGGGGAGCTGTTTTTT